This TCR beta chain was recovered during a study of T cell responses to AZD1222 COVID-19 vaccine. Study observations and caveats: Among AZD1222 vaccinees, only five or six were seropositive at baseline.

A note on this clone: As yet, its antigen is unknown.

Produced via immunoSEQ multiplex PCR; TCRdb's table is partial and in-frame only. The sample lists 150,000 to 180,000 clones, about 85% seen once, with roughly 6.9% in the top ten. The V end lost 1 base, the J end lost 5 bases, and 12 bases lay between the germline ends. The CDR3 runs to 15 residues. Germline V lookup: CDR1 SNHLY, CDR2 FYNNEI. This sequence joins TRBV2 and TRBJ1-5, with a possible D match to TRBD1 (5 bases). Specimen: peripheral blood, collected after recovery from COVID-19. The origin of this receptor is an adult who had recovered from COVID-19. In DNA form, the CDR3 reads TGTGCCAGCAGTGAAGGTTTGGGGGGGGATCAGCCCCAGCATTTT. Amino acid sequence: CASSEGLGGDQPQHF.